The 25 T cell receptor beta chains in this list originate from one sample, sequenced in a study of blood T cell repertoires in COVID-19. Repertoires were generated with immunoSEQ multiplex PCR, while TCRdb's copy carries only in-frame clones and drops some. The top ten clones hold less than 15% of a sample with about 270,000 clones, less than 90% of them seen once. Sequencing was carried out using peripheral blood. These receptors were collected from a woman in her sixties or seventies with COVID-19, enrolled during active disease.

A note on this clone: The germline gene is not matched at one end of the junction; a read error may be the cause. The chain joins TRBV7-2 to TRBJ2-3; the match to TRBD2 covers 10 bases. Germline lookup yields CDR1 SGHTA and CDR2 FQGNSA. The CDR3 runs 16 residues. The CDR3 region is CASSLAGALSTDTQYF. The CDR3 coding sequence is TGTGCCAGCAGCCTAGCGGGGGCCCTATCCACAGATACGCAGTATTTT. The entire variable domain, with the rest obtained from reference TRBV7-2 and TRBJ2-3, is as follows: GAGVSQSPSNKVTEKGKDVELRCDPISGHTALYWYRQSLGQGLEFLIYFQGNSAPDKSGLPSDRFSAERTGGSVSTLTIQRTQQEDSAVYLCASSLAGALSTDTQYFGPGTRLTVL.

The rearrangement joins TRBV11-2 to TRBJ1-3; TRBD1 agrees at 7 bases. The CDR3 runs 17 residues. Germline V gene data show CDR1 as SGHAT and CDR2 as FQNNGV. The ends lost 1 base at V and 0 bases at J; junction bases unmatched: 6. This CDR3 reads CASSLVTTGSSGNTIYF. The DNA for the CDR3 is TGTGCCAGCAGCTTAGTTACGACAGGGAGCTCTGGAAACACCATATATTTT.

This clone was found once. The genes are TRBV7-2 and TRBJ1-2; no definite D call. V was cut by 0 bases and J by 6 bases, with 8 bases left in between. Germline loops: CDR1 SGHTA, CDR2 FQGNSA. This CDR3 spans 13 amino acids. CDR3 nucleotides: TGTGCCAGCAGCTTAGCAGGGAGTAATGGCTACACCTTC. Protein: CASSLAGSNGYTF.

The J gene is TRBJ2-3, the V gene TRBV5-4, with 10 bases aligning to TRBD2. The CDR3 has 16 residues. The germline CDR1 and CDR2 sequences are SGHNT and YYREEE (reference sequence). Trimming at V came to 0 bases and at J to 5 bases, leaving 6 bases not matched to a gene. The CDR3 loop reads CASSLARSSGGDTQYF. As DNA, the CDR3 is TGTGCCAGCAGCTTGGCCAGGTCTAGCGGGGGAGATACGCAGTATTTT.

The chain joins TRBV19 to TRBJ1-2, with TRBD1 as a possible D gene (5 bases). V lost 4 bases to trimming and J lost 3 bases, with 12 bases between them. The CDR3 is 14 residues long. From germline, CDR1 is LNHDA and CDR2 SQIVND (reference sequence). The CDR3 nucleotides read TGTGCCAGTAGTACCGGACCGGGGGACTATGGCTACACCTTC. Translation gives CASSTGPGDYGYTF.

To note about this clone: Other DNA sequences in the sample encode the same CDR3. The rearrangement joins TRBV2 to TRBJ2-1; a weak D match, TRBD1 (5 bases). The CDR3 runs to 14 residues. V lost 3 bases and J lost 0, with 6 bases in between. Per the germline V gene, CDR1 is SNHLY and CDR2 is FYNNEI. In nucleotides, the CDR3 is TGTGCCAGCAGTGATAGGGGCTCCTACAATGAGCAGTTCTTC. It codes for CASSDRGSYNEQFF. Combining the CDR3 with reference TRBV2 and TRBJ2-1 gives the whole variable domain EPEVTQTPSHQVTQMGQEVILRCVPISNHLYFYWYRQILGQKVEFLVSFYNNEISEKSEIFDDQFSVERPDGSNFTLKIRSTKLEDSAMYFCASSDRGSYNEQFFGPGTRLTVL.

The V gene is TRBV5-1, the J gene TRBJ2-5; 8 nucleotides align to TRBD2. Germline V CDR1 and CDR2: SGHRS, YFSETQ. The CDR3 covers 15 residues. The junction had 8 bases not matched to a gene; V was cut back by 2 bases and J by 5 bases. CDR3 sequence (DNA): TGCGCCAGCAGCTTCTCGGGGGGGCCTTCGGAGACCCAGTACTTC. Protein sequence: CASSFSGGPSETQYF. Based on the CDR3 plus reference TRBV5-1 and TRBJ2-5, the full variable domain is KAGVTQTPRYLIKTRGQQVTLSCSPISGHRSVSWYQQTPGQGLQFLFEYFSETQRNKGNFPGRFSGRQFSNSRSEMNVSTLELGDSALYLCASSFSGGPSETQYFGPGTRLLVL.

This chain joins TRBV29-1 and TRBJ1-2; D is perhaps TRBD1 (5 bases). In germline, CDR1 is SQVTM, CDR2 ANQGSEA. Trimming shortened V by 0 bases and J by 8 bases, and 10 bases separated the two germline ends. The CDR3 loop spans 12 amino acids. CDR3 coding DNA: TGCAGCGTTGAAGATCAGGGATCGGGCTACACCTTC. Amino acid sequence: CSVEDQGSGYTF.

The V call is TRBV14, the J call TRBJ1-1, with a weak D call TRBD1 (6 bases). V lost 4 bases to trimming and J lost 11 bases, with 17 bases between them. Germline V gene sequence: CDR1 SGHDN, CDR2 FVKESK. The CDR3 length is 13 residues. The CDR3 here is CASSLSGTSEAFF. CDR3 coding DNA: TGTGCCAGCAGCCTTTCCGGGACATCAGAGGCTTTCTTT.

The V and J genes are TRBV5-6 and TRBJ2-1, with 8 bases that match TRBD2. V lost 6 bases and J lost 0; bases outside the gene matches: 14. Germline CDR1 is SGHDT and CDR2 is YYEEEE. The CDR3 has 18 residues. The CDR3 sequence: CASTRGGGPLSSYNEQFF. The CDR3 DNA reads as TGTGCCAGCACCCGGGGCGGGGGGCCTTTGAGCTCCTACAATGAGCAGTTCTTC. The whole variable domain, filled in from reference TRBV5-6 and TRBJ2-1, reads DAGVTQSPTHLIKTRGQQVTLRCSPKSGHDTVSWYQQALGQGPQFIFQYYEEEERQRGNFPDRFSGHQFPNYSSELNVNALLLGDSALYLCASTRGGGPLSSYNEQFFGPGTRLTVL.

The chain employs TRBV27 and TRBJ1-1, with 7 nucleotides matching TRBD1. Per the germline V gene, CDR1 is MNHEY and CDR2 is SMNVEV (reference sequence). V gave up 6 bases and J gave up 10 bases; unmatched junction bases: 14. The CDR3 is 14 residues long. This CDR3 reads CASSPRHRGGIAFF. For the CDR3, the DNA is TGTGCCAGCAGCCCCAGGCACAGGGGAGGAATAGCTTTCTTT.

The chain joins TRBV30 to TRBJ2-1; 11 nucleotides line up with TRBD2. The CDR3 covers 15 residues. Germline assignment: CDR1 GTSNPN and CDR2 SVGIG (reference sequence). V shed 3 bases, J shed 9 bases, and the junction held 10 bases outside the gene matches. DNA of the CDR3: TGTGCCTGGAGCGCCGCTAGCGGGGGGAGGGGTGAGCAGTTCTTC. Protein product: CAWSAASGGRGEQFF.

The gene calls are TRBV30 and TRBJ2-1; 10 bases are shared with TRBD2. The J segment lost 7 bases and the V segment lost 2 bases, leaving 5 bases of the junction unmatched. Germline V gene sequence: CDR1 GTSNPN, CDR2 SVGIG (reference sequence). The CDR3 covers 14 residues. Here the CDR3 reads CAWSQLAGSNEQFF. The CDR3 DNA sequence: TGTGCCTGGAGTCAACTAGCGGGGTCTAATGAGCAGTTCTTC.

This clone was picked up one time. The J gene is TRBJ1-2, the V gene TRBV19; TRBD1 agrees at 9 bases. The germline V gene has CDR1 LNHDA and CDR2 SQIVND (reference sequence). This CDR3 spans 16 amino acids. Trimming removed 7 bases from V and 0 bases from J; junction bases left unmatched: 9. The CDR3 region has the DNA TGTGCCAGTAACCCACAGGGGGCGACTACTAACTATGGCTACACCTTC. Its translation is CASNPQGATTNYGYTF.

The chain joins TRBV30 to TRBJ1-1, with a possible D match to TRBD1 (5 bases). The CDR3 contains 17 residues. V was trimmed by 3 bases and J by 0 bases, leaving 20 bases between them. Germline V gives CDR1 GTSNPN, CDR2 SVGIG (reference sequence). The DNA of the CDR3 is TGTGCCTGGAGATATCGAGGCAGGGATAGGTTGAACACTGAAGCTTTCTTT. Amino acids: CAWRYRGRDRLNTEAFF.

V is TRBV2 and J is TRBJ2-3; 11 bases fit TRBD2. CDR1 SNHLY and CDR2 FYNNEI come from the germline V gene. This CDR3 contains 16 residues. Unmatched junction bases numbered 9, after V lost 7 bases and J lost 3 bases. In nucleotides, the CDR3 is TGTGCCAGCACCCTAGGTCTAGCGGGGGGTACAGATACGCAGTATTTT. Its translation is CASTLGLAGGTDTQYF. Full variable domain (rest looked up from reference TRBV2 and TRBJ2-3): EPEVTQTPSHQVTQMGQEVILRCVPISNHLYFYWYRQILGQKVEFLVSFYNNEISEKSEIFDDQFSVERPDGSNFTLKIRSTKLEDSAMYFCASTLGLAGGTDTQYFGPGTRLTVL.

This sequence joins TRBV24-1 and TRBJ2-1; 8 bases map to TRBD1. Germline values: CDR1 KGHDR, CDR2 SFDVKD. The CDR3 has 15 amino acids. The V gene end was trimmed by 4 bases and the J gene end by 5 bases; junction bases not matched to a gene: 6. CDR3 sequence: CATSDRRQGNNEQFF. CDR3 DNA sequence: TGTGCCACCAGTGACCGTAGACAGGGGAACAATGAGCAGTTCTTC.

The chain carries TRBV10-1 and TRBJ2-2; perhaps TRBD2 as D (7 bases). Germline V lookup: CDR1 WNHNN, CDR2 SYGVQD (reference sequence). This CDR3 contains 14 residues. Trimming took 3 bases from V and 6 from J, leaving 11 bases between them. CDR3 loop: CASSEIGGAGELFF. CDR3 DNA: TGCGCCAGCAGTGAAATAGGGGGGGCCGGGGAGCTGTTTTTT.

The chain is built from TRBV5-6 and TRBJ2-3, with 9 bases fitting TRBD2. Germline trimming cut 4 bases from V and 2 bases from J; bases unmatched to any gene: 8. Germline V gene lookup returns CDR1 SGHDT and CDR2 YYEEEE. This CDR3 has 16 amino acids. The CDR3 protein is CASSLLLAGSTDTQYF. In DNA, the CDR3 is TGTGCCAGCAGCCTACTACTAGCGGGTTCCACAGATACGCAGTATTTT.

V is TRBV2 and J is TRBJ1-4; no reliable D call. CDR3 length equals 17 residues. Trimming took off 2 bases at V and 8 bases at J, with 21 bases between the two ends. Germline values: CDR1 SNHLY, CDR2 FYNNEI. CDR3 amino acids: CASSERWAAPGKEKLFF. The DNA of the CDR3 is TGTGCCAGCAGTGAACGGTGGGCCGCCCCGGGGAAAGAAAAACTGTTTTTT.

J is TRBJ2-3 and V is TRBV11-2, with 9 bases that match TRBD1. The CDR3 runs to 18 residues. Germline CDR1 is SGHAT and CDR2 is FQNNGV. With V trimmed by 4 bases and J by 5 bases, 16 bases remained unmatched. Written as DNA, the CDR3 is TGTGCCAGCAGCTCGAGTGGGTCCCAGGGACAGGGAGGAGATACGCAGTATTTT. Translating it yields CASSSSGSQGQGGDTQYF.

The rearrangement uses TRBV30 and TRBJ1-1; 7 positions agree with TRBD1. Looked up from germline, CDR1 is GTSNPN and CDR2 is SVGIG (reference sequence). J gave up 5 bases and V 2 bases, and 11 bases lay outside the gene matches. The CDR3 spans 15 residues. CDR3 sequence reads: CAWSINPTGWTEAFF. The CDR3 DNA follows: TGTGCCTGGAGTATTAACCCGACAGGGTGGACTGAAGCTTTCTTT.

This chain joins TRBV12-5 and TRBJ2-1; 16 nucleotides match TRBD2. The germline V gene has CDR1 LGHNT and CDR2 FRNRAP. Trimming removed 6 bases from V and 0 bases from J; junction bases left unmatched: 8. This CDR3 region has 19 residues. CDR3 amino acids: CASGGPGLAGGPSYNEQFF. The DNA of the CDR3 is TGTGCTAGTGGCGGACCGGGACTAGCGGGGGGGCCCTCCTACAATGAGCAGTTCTTC.

The chain combines TRBV27 with TRBJ2-2; tentative D call: TRBD2 (6 bases). Between the trimmed V and J ends, which lost 10 bases and 2 bases, there was a span of 14 bases. The CDR3 spans 14 residues. The germline gives CDR1 MNHEY, CDR2 SMNVEV (reference sequence). The CDR3 sequence is CATIQEGNTGELFF. CDR3 nucleotide sequence: TGTGCCACCATCCAGGAGGGCAACACCGGGGAGCTGTTTTTT.

The V call is TRBV4-1, the J call TRBJ2-7; 8 bases agree with TRBD2. The trim removed 0 bases at V and 2 bases at J, leaving 9 bases unmatched. This CDR3 has 17 residues. Germline V gene lookup returns CDR1 MGHRA and CDR2 YSYEKL. CDR3 amino acids: CASSQDPGGTETYEQYF. The CDR3, as DNA: TGCGCCAGCAGCCAAGATCCGGGGGGGACTGAAACCTACGAGCAGTACTTC.